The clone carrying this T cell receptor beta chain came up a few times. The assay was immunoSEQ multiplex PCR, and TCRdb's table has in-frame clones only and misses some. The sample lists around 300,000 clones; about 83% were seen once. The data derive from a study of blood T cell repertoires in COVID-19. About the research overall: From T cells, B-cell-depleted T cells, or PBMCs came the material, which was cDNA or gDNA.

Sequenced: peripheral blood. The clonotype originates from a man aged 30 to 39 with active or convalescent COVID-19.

In DNA form, the CDR3 reads TGTGCCAGCAGCTTACCCTCGGGACAGGGTATCAATGAGCAGTTCTTC. It translates to CASSLPSGQGINEQFF. This chain links TRBV7-9 with TRBJ2-1; TRBD1 aligns across 9 bases. The CDR3 runs 16 residues. Trimming at V came to 2 bases and at J to 6 bases, leaving 8 bases not matched to a gene. The germline V gene encodes CDR1 SEHNR and CDR2 FQNEAQ (reference sequence).